This T cell receptor beta chain was identified in a study of T cell responses to AZD1222 COVID-19 vaccine. Clones were sequenced by immunoSEQ multiplex PCR, and TCRdb holds only the in-frame ones, with some missing. Of 65,000 to 85,000 clones listed, 88% are singletons. Trimming stripped 7 bases from V and 4 bases from J, with 19 bases between. The CDR3 consists of 16 residues. Sample: peripheral blood, taken 28 days after the second dose of the MenACWY control vaccine. The chain combines TRBV23-1 with TRBJ2-2; a weak D match, TRBD1 (5 bases). TRBV23-1 is labeled an ORF, and its function is uncertain. This receptor was taken from an adult who received the MenACWY meningococcal vaccine as a control. Here the CDR3 DNA reads TGCGCCAGCAACAGAAAGGGGAAAGGTAGCACCGGGGAGCTGTTTTTT. Residues: CASNRKGKGSTGELFF.